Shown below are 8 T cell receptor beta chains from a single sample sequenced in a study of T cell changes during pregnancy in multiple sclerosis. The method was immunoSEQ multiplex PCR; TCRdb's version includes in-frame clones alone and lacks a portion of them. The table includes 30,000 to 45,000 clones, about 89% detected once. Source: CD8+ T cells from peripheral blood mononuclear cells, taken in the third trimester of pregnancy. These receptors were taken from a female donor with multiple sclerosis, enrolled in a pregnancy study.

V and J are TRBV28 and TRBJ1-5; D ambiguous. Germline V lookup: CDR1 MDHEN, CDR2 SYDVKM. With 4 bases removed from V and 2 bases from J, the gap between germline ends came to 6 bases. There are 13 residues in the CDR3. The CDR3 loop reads CASSYLGNQPQHF. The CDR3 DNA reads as TGTGCCAGCAGTTACTTGGGCAATCAGCCCCAGCATTTT.

CDR3 nucleotide sequence: TGTGCCAGCAGCTTATTTTTTTGGGGACAGGGTCTGAACACTGAAGCTTTCTTT. Encoded protein: CASSLFFWGQGLNTEAFF. The rearrangement uses TRBV7-9 and TRBJ1-1; 9 nucleotides match TRBD1. The CDR3 sequence is 18 residues long. Germline assignment: CDR1 SEHNR and CDR2 FQNEAQ (reference sequence). Trimming at V came to 2 bases and at J to 0 bases, leaving 10 bases not matched to a gene.

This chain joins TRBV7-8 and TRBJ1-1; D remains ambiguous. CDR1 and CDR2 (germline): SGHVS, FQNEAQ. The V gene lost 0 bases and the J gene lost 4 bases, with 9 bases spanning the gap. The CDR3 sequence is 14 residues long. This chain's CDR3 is CASSLAQRGTEAFF. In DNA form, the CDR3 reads TGTGCCAGCAGCTTAGCTCAACGGGGCACTGAAGCTTTCTTT.

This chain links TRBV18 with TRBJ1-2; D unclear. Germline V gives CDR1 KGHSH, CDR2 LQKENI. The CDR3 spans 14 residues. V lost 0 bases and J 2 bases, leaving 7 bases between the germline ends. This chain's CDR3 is CASSPPEENYGYTF. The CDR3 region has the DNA TGTGCCAGCTCACCACCGGAGGAGAACTATGGCTACACCTTC.

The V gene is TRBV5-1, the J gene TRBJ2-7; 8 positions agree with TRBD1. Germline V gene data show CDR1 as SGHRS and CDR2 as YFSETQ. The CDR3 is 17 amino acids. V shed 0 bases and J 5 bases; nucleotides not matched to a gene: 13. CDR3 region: CASSLDLSQGVANEQYF. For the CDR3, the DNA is TGCGCCAGCAGCTTGGATCTTTCACAGGGGGTGGCAAACGAGCAGTACTTC.

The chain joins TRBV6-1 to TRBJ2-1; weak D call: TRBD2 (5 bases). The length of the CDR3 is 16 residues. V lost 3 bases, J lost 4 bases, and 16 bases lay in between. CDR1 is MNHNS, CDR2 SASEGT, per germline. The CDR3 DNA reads TGTGCCAGCAGTGACCCGGGCGGGCCGACTTACAATGAGCAGTTCTTC. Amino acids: CASSDPGGPTYNEQFF.

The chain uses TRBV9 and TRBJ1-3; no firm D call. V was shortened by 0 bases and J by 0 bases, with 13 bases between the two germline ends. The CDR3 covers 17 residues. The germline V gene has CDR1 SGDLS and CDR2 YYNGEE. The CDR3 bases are TGTGCCAGCAGCGTAGTTCCGAACAGACCCTCTGGAAACACCATATATTTT. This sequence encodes CASSVVPNRPSGNTIYF.

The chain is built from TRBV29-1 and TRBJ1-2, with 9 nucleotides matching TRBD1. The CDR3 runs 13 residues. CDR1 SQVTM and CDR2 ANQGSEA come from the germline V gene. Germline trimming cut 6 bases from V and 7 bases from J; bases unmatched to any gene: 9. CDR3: CSVEKQGASGYTF. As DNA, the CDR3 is TGCAGCGTGGAGAAACAGGGGGCGTCTGGCTACACCTTC. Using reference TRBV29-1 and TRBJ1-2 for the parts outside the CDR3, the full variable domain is SAVISQKPSRDICQRGTSLTIQCQVDSQVTMMFWYRQQPGQSLTLIATANQGSEATYESGFVIDKFPISRPNLTFSTLTVSNMSPEDSSIYLCSVEKQGASGYTFGSGTRLTVV.